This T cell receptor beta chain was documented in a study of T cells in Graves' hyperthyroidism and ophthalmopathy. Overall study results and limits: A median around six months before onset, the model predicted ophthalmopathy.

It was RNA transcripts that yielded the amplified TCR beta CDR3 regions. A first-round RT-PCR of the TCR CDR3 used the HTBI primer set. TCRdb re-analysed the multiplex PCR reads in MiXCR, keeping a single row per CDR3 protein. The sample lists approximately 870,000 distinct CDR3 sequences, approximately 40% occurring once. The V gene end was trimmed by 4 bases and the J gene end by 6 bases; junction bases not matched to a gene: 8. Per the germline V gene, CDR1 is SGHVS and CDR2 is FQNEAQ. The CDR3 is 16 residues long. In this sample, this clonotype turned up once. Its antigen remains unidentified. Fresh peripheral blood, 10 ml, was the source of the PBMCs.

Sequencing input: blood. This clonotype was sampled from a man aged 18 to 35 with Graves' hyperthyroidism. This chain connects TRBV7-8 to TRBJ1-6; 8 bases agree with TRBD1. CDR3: CASSSQGQGANSPLHF. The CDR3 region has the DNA TGTGCCAGCAGCTCCCAGGGGCAGGGGGCTAATTCACCCCTCCACTTT.